This TCR beta chain originates from a study of T cells in Graves' hyperthyroidism and ophthalmopathy. Study as a whole: Initial diagnosis, before any treatment, was when peripheral blood was collected. Overall study findings and caveats: Ophthalmopathy, as predicted by the model, came a median about seven months after the prediction.

Amplified regions were TCR beta CDR3 sequences from RNA transcripts. First-round RT-PCR with HTBI primers amplified the TCR CDR3 region. TCRdb processed the multiplex PCR reads anew with MiXCR; each CDR3 protein has one entry. The sample has around 350,000 distinct CDR3 sequences; approximately 18% are singletons. Hyperthyroidism in the patients, aged 18 to 65, was newly diagnosed and under 2 months in duration. The source of the PBMCs was 10 ml of fresh peripheral blood. This CDR3 spans 17 amino acids. From germline, CDR1 is SEHNR and CDR2 FQNEAQ (reference sequence). Comment on this clonotype: The antigen remains unidentified. One end of the junction is discordant with germline, which a read error may explain.

The chain has TRBV7-9 and TRBJ2-7; 11 bases are shared with TRBD2. The sample taken for sequencing was blood. This sequence was found in a woman aged 30 to 39 with Graves' hyperthyroidism that later progressed to Graves' ophthalmopathy. CDR3 loop: CARSSERLAGISYEQYF. Here the CDR3 DNA reads TGTGCCCGCAGCTCCGAACGACTAGCGGGGATCTCCTACGAGCAGTACTTC.